The present TCR beta chain was sequenced within a study of regulatory T cells in long-lasting Graves disease. According to the study, TCR beta libraries were built with iRepertoire HTBI primers and CDR3-region Arm-PCR. In TCRdb, the multiplex PCR reads were re-called with MiXCR into one record per CDR3 protein. Of about 460,000 distinct CDR3 sequences in the sample, about 20% were seen once. This CDR3 has 12 amino acids. Trimming stripped 5 bases from V and 5 bases from J, with 8 bases between. The germline gives CDR1 KGHSH, CDR2 LQKENI. Regarding this clonotype: Its specificity is not known.

Indicated time point: persistent/refractory GD, antithyroid drugs over 5 years with positive TRAb. RNA from PBMCs was the source of the TCR library. General study results and limits: Persistent disease samples used TRBV28, TRBJ1-2 and TRBJ2-5 preferentially. Reduced TCR diversity was observed in persistent Graves' patients versus newly diagnosed patients. Tissue studied was limited to peripheral blood, excluding thyroid tissue.

The rearrangement joins TRBV18 to TRBJ2-3, with a possible D match to TRBD1 (6 bases). Sample: peripheral blood mononuclear cells (PBMCs), taken when the disease was refractory, from a patient treated with antithyroid drugs. The TCR comes from a female donor with Graves disease. The CDR3 sequence is CASSRQEDTQYF. The CDR3 region has the DNA TGTGCCAGCTCAAGACAGGAAGATACGCAGTATTTT.